This entry is about one TCR beta chain. Its antigen is undetermined. Each subset's genomic DNA was shared equally among a number of immunoSEQ plates. Clones were read by immunoSEQ multiplex PCR, and TCRdb kept only the in-frame ones, dropping some. The table records about a million clones, 60% to 85% of them present only once. This sample is drawn from a study of shared clonotypes between healthy human individuals. Regarding the study as a whole: Compared with memory subsets, naive subsets generally had larger estimated richness. Tissues were not sampled, only blood, and their repertoires likely differ.

This CDR3 has 11 amino acids. Trimming stripped 6 bases from V and 5 bases from J, with 4 bases between. Per the germline V gene, CDR1 is MNHEY and CDR2 is SVGAGI. The material sequenced was memory CD4+ T cells sorted from blood. The subset is: CD45RA-negative fraction. This chain joins TRBV6-5 and TRBJ1-4, with D hard to call. This sequence originates from a man younger than 35 in good health. The CDR3 sequence: CASRRNEKLFF. CDR3 sequence (DNA): TGTGCCAGCAGACGCAATGAAAAACTGTTTTTT.